This passage covers 18 T cell receptor beta chains from one sample sequenced in a study of T-cell reconstitution after alpha-beta-depleted transplantation in children. Unique molecular identifiers were incorporated when the TCRbeta library was constructed. TCRdb processed the PCR reads anew with MiXCR; each CDR3 protein has one entry. The top ten hold about 5% of the sample, which has hundreds of thousands of distinct CDR3 sequences, about 15% seen once. The sequenced sample was PBMCs, mostly from graft donor cells, obtained 360 days after TCRalphabeta/CD19-depleted stem cell transplant. These receptor sequences come from a male patient aged 10-17 years who had a stem cell transplant for acute lymphoblastic leukemia, so the T cells may come from the graft donor.

This clonotype has a handful of counts. The chain links TRBV2 to TRBJ2-1; D call uncertain. With 4 bases removed from V and 5 bases from J, the gap between germline ends came to 12 bases. The CDR3 sequence is 14 residues long. Germline lookup yields CDR1 SNHLY and CDR2 FYNNEI. The CDR3 spells CASSGPLGDNEQFF. The CDR3 DNA follows: TGTGCCAGCAGTGGGCCGCTTGGTGACAATGAGCAGTTCTTC.

This clonotype was counted between two and nine times. The rearrangement joins TRBV10-3 to TRBJ2-5, with 8 bases identical to TRBD2. CDR1 ENHRY and CDR2 SYGVKD come from the germline V gene. V lost 11 bases, J lost 4 bases, and 6 bases stayed unmatched. The CDR3 length is 12 residues. CDR3 loop: CASGLAPETQYF. CDR3 DNA sequence: TGTGCCTCAGGACTAGCACCAGAGACCCAGTACTTC.

The chain recombines TRBV13 with TRBJ1-5, with no clear D. Between the trimmed V and J ends, which lost 2 bases and 4 bases, there was a span of 12 bases. The germline gives CDR1 PRHDT, CDR2 FYEKMQ (reference sequence). The CDR3 has 15 residues. The CDR3: CASSLMMEHNQPQHF. CDR3 DNA: TGTGCCAGCAGCTTAATGATGGAACATAATCAGCCCCAGCATTTT.

The chain employs TRBV5-1 and TRBJ2-2, with 7 bases that match TRBD2. V was clipped by 4 bases and J by 3 bases; unmatched bases: 6. Germline V lookup: CDR1 SGHRS, CDR2 YFSETQ. The CDR3 totals 15 residues. CDR3 protein: CASSGTLADTGELFF. CDR3 DNA: TGCGCCAGCAGCGGGACCCTAGCGGACACCGGGGAGCTGTTTTTT.

In its sample, this clonotype was seen a few times. The genes are TRBV12-3 or TRBV12-4 and TRBJ2-2; TRBD2 matches 8 bases. The V gene end was trimmed by 5 bases and the J gene end by 5 bases; junction bases not matched to a gene: 4. The CDR3 has 14 residues. The CDR3 spells CASSIVAGTGELFF. The DNA for the CDR3 is TGTGCCAGCAGTATAGTAGCGGGAACCGGGGAGCTGTTTTTT.

In regard to this clonotype: A junction boundary mismatches the germline segment, possibly from a read error. The chain combines TRBV11-2 with TRBJ2-1, with 7 bases fitting TRBD1. Germline values: CDR1 SGHAT, CDR2 FQNNGV. This CDR3 is built from 13 residues. In DNA, the CDR3 is TGTGCCAGCAGCTTAGCGACAGGGAGTCCCTTCCTCTTC. Translating gives CASSLATGSPFLF.

This clonotype was counted at least ten times. The chain carries TRBV7-3 and TRBJ2-3, with unresolved D. The CDR3 consists of 14 residues. Trimming shortened V by 2 bases and J by 4 bases, and 10 bases separated the two germline ends. The V gene's germline CDR1 is SGHTA and CDR2 FQGTGA. CDR3 sequence: CASSLGIGPDTQYF. CDR3 sequence (DNA): TGTGCCAGCAGCTTAGGGATCGGCCCAGATACGCAGTATTTT.

The chain couples TRBV7-3 to TRBJ1-5; possibly TRBD1 for D (6 bases). The germline V gene has CDR1 SGHTA and CDR2 FQGTGA. CDR3 size: 17 residues. V lost 6 bases and J lost 0, with 18 bases in between. The CDR3 region is CASSYNRVGCSNQPQHF. The CDR3, as DNA: TGTGCCAGCAGTTATAACAGGGTTGGGTGTAGCAATCAGCCCCAGCATTTT.

Many counts were recorded for this clonotype. The rearrangement uses TRBV29-1 and TRBJ2-7; D is perhaps TRBD1 or TRBD2 (5 bases each). V lost 5 bases to trimming and J lost 0 bases, with 17 bases between them. This CDR3 has 15 residues. CDR1 SQVTM and CDR2 ANQGSEA come from the germline V gene. The CDR3 bases are TGCAGCGTTAAAAAACCCTCAGGGACCTCCTACGAGCAGTACTTC. This codes for CSVKKPSGTSYEQYF.

This clonotype was detected a few times. The chain couples TRBV4-1 to TRBJ1-3; weak D call: TRBD1 (5 bases). V was shortened by 5 bases and J by 2 bases, with 19 bases between the two germline ends. Germline CDR1 MGHRA, CDR2 YSYEKL. The CDR3 totals 17 residues. CDR3 residues: CASSVGNFKGPGNTIYF. The DNA of the CDR3 is TGCGCCAGCAGCGTAGGAAATTTTAAGGGGCCTGGAAACACCATATATTTT.

This clonotype was counted between two and nine times. The chain couples TRBV4-2 to TRBJ2-5; TRBD2 matches at 12 bases. Losses at the gene ends were 1 base for V and 5 bases for J; bases not matched to a gene: 14. The germline gives CDR1 LGHNA, CDR2 YNFKEQ. CDR3 size: 19 residues. The CDR3 DNA reads as TGTGCCAGCAGCCAAGCAGGACTAGCGGGACGCTACCCTCGGGAGACCCAGTACTTC. It yields the protein CASSQAGLAGRYPRETQYF.

The table lists this clonotype with a few counts. This rearrangement joins TRBV10-2 to TRBJ2-6; D may be TRBD2 (6 bases). Germline V CDR1 and CDR2: WSHSY, SAAADI. The CDR3 contains 18 residues. V was pared by 2 bases and J by 0 bases, with 14 bases between. The DNA of the CDR3 is TGCGCCAGCAGTGAGGGGACTTTTGGCCGCTCTGGGGCCAACGTCCTGACTTTC. Protein product: CASSEGTFGRSGANVLTF.

This clonotype was seen at least ten times. V and J are TRBV9 and TRBJ2-2; the D gene is possibly TRBD2 (6 bases). CDR1 is SGDLS and CDR2 is YYNGEE in the germline V gene. V was cut by 4 bases and J by 1 base, with 8 bases left in between. The CDR3 has 14 residues. CDR3 amino acids: CASSPGLNTGELFF. CDR3 DNA: TGTGCCAGCAGCCCGGGACTGAACACCGGGGAGCTGTTTTTT.

This clonotype was observed a handful of times. The CDR3 DNA reads TGTGCCAGCAGCTTAAACCTCAGGGGGCTGAGGTACGAGCAGTACTTC. Translation gives CASSLNLRGLRYEQYF. The chain employs TRBV7-2 and TRBJ2-7; 8 bases map to TRBD1. V lost 2 bases, J lost 4 bases, and 10 bases stayed unmatched. Per the germline V gene, CDR1 is SGHTA and CDR2 is FQGNSA. The CDR3 loop spans 16 amino acids.

A few counts support this clonotype. The CDR3 DNA reads TGTGCCACCTCAACATGGAAGAACACTGAAGCTTTCTTT. As protein: CATSTWKNTEAFF. The V and J genes are TRBV10-3 and TRBJ1-1; D ambiguous. This CDR3 spans 13 amino acids. Trimming pared 10 bases from V and 1 base from J, leaving 13 bases between. Per germline, CDR1 ENHRY and CDR2 SYGVKD.

The J gene is TRBJ2-5, the V gene TRBV7-9; 14 bases map to TRBD2. The V segment lost 4 bases and the J segment 3 bases; nucleotides outside the gene matches: 4. This CDR3 spans 16 amino acids. Germline V gene sequence: CDR1 SEHNR, CDR2 FQNEAQ (reference sequence). The CDR3 DNA is TGTGCCAGCAGCTCGGGACTAGCGGGAGTTAAAGAGACCCAGTACTTC. It encodes CASSSGLAGVKETQYF.

Many counts were recorded for this clonotype. The V call is TRBV6-4, the J call TRBJ2-1; D may match TRBD1 or TRBD2 (5 bases each). The CDR3 length is 13 residues. V lost 7 bases to trimming and J lost 7 bases, with 14 bases between them. Germline lookup yields CDR1 MRHNA and CDR2 SNTAGT. CDR3 loop: CASTPGAGNEQFF. The CDR3, as DNA: TGTGCCAGCACCCCCGGGGCCGGTAATGAGCAGTTCTTC.

This clonotype appeared many times. The chain joins TRBV7-9 to TRBJ2-3; TRBD1 is a possible D gene (6 bases). The CDR3 is 16 amino acids. Germline V gene data show CDR1 as SEHNR and CDR2 as FQNEAQ (reference sequence). Trimming shortened V by 7 bases and J by 2 bases, and 19 bases separated the two germline ends. The CDR3 sequence is CASKVDGTPLTDTQYF. CDR3 DNA sequence: TGTGCCAGCAAAGTTGATGGGACACCGCTCACAGATACGCAGTATTTT.